This T cell receptor (beta chain) is from a study of blood T cell repertoires in COVID-19. Overall study context: Acute and convalescent COVID-19 specimens originated in the United States, Italy and Spain. PBMCs, B-cell-depleted T cells, or T cells provided the cDNA or gDNA that made up the material.

Only one count was recorded for this clone. With 5 bases clipped from V and 4 bases from J, the junction kept 4 bases outside the gene matches. The CDR3 is 14 residues long. CDR1 SNHLY and CDR2 FYNNEI come from the germline V gene. In the study's own analysis: By means of reference gene primer amplification, nucleated cell counts were estimated. The method was immunoSEQ multiplex PCR; TCRdb's version includes in-frame clones alone and lacks a portion of them. From that table come the V and J calls and clone size; the DNA was used to work out D and trimming. Of 250,000 to 300,000 clones in the sample, about 83% were seen once.

Sequenced: peripheral blood. This sequence originates from a man at least 80 years old with acute or convalescent COVID-19. The V gene is TRBV2, the J gene TRBJ1-4; 7 bases match TRBD1. The CDR3 nucleotides are TGTGCCAGCAGTCGGACAGGTTTTAATGAAAAACTGTTTTTT. Its translation: CASSRTGFNEKLFF.